Included here is one TCR beta chain sequence, with context. Its specificity is not known. A much larger clone sits a single nucleotide away, making a read error possible. Donor samples were obtained from healthy Caucasian individuals from Russia, aged 6 to 90. This sample was included in a study of blood T cells in healthy people across ages. Study background: For every two T cells, template switching captured about one barcoded beta molecule. Study conclusions and caveats: Any changes in expanded clonotypes were possibly confounded, as donor CMV status remained unknown.

A second PCR of 7 to 11 cycles used a sample-barcoded 5' primer and a J-beta primer mix. Carrying 12 random nucleotides, a template-switch adaptor labeled each individual cDNA molecule. TCRdb independently ran MiXCR on the 5' RACE reads; one entry per CDR3 protein. The table records hundreds of thousands of distinct CDR3 sequences, under 30% of them present only once. Trimming cost V 3 bases and J 9 bases, with 12 bases left between them. Germline CDR1 and CDR2: SGDLS and YYNGEE. This CDR3 region has 12 residues. The chain carries TRBV9 and TRBJ2-5; D not resolved. Sequencing was carried out using blood. The receptor's source is a woman over 75 in good health. CDR3 residues: CASSGLTNPQYF. CDR3 bases: TGTGCCAGCAGCGGCCTGACCAATCCCCAGTACTTC.